This T cell receptor (beta chain) was profiled in a study of blood T cell repertoires in COVID-19. At the level of the study: The samples span acute and convalescent COVID-19 from the United States, Italy and Spain. Nucleic acid was either cDNA or gDNA, and it came from T cells, B-cell-depleted T cells, or PBMCs.

Profiling relied on immunoSEQ multiplex PCR, and the TCRdb table lists in-frame clones only, not all of them. The sample records 95,000 to 150,000 clones, around 87% being singletons. Germline V gene lookup returns CDR1 LGHDT and CDR2 YNNKEL (reference sequence). V lost 4 bases to trimming and J lost 8 bases; unmatched junction nucleotides: 9. This CDR3 is built from 16 residues. Sample: peripheral blood. The J gene is TRBJ1-4, the V gene TRBV3-1 (or the pseudogene TRBV3-2); 11 positions agree with TRBD1. This clonotype was obtained from a man aged 50-60 years with acute or convalescent COVID-19. The DNA for the CDR3 is TGTGCCAGCAGCCCTCCTCGCGGGACAGGGGGGGAAAAACTGTTTTTT. Its protein product is CASSPPRGTGGEKLFF.